The 9 T cell receptor beta chains below come from one sample, sequenced in a study of T cells after yellow fever vaccination. TCRdb recomputed calls from the 5' RACE reads with MiXCR, one row per CDR3 protein. The sample consists of approximately 110,000 distinct CDR3 sequences, about 7.4% of them appearing once. Specimen: CD4+ T cells sorted from PBMCs, collected 9 to 11 days after the first yellow fever vaccination. The receptor set was obtained from a man between 18 and 35 years old who received the YFV17D yellow fever vaccine.

This clonotype was seen ten or more times. This chain uses TRBV25-1 with TRBJ1-1; D is uncertain. The CDR3 sequence is 12 residues long. Deletions cut 6 bases from V and 6 bases from J, with 11 bases between. The germline V gene has CDR1 MGHDK and CDR2 SYGVNS. CDR3 amino acids: CASRVSYSEAFF. The DNA of the CDR3 is TGTGCCAGCAGGGTCTCGTATTCTGAAGCTTTCTTT.

This clonotype occurred many times. The V gene is TRBV4-2, the J gene TRBJ1-1, with TRBD1 matching over 7 bases. CDR3 length equals 11 residues. The trim removed 4 bases at V and 10 bases at J, leaving 3 bases unmatched. CDR1 is LGHNA and CDR2 is YNFKEQ in the germline V gene. The CDR3 is CASSPGGRAFF. In nucleotides, the CDR3 is TGTGCCAGCAGCCCAGGGGGGAGAGCTTTCTTT.

This clonotype was counted between two and nine times. This sequence joins TRBV6-5 and TRBJ2-7; possibly TRBD1 for D (5 bases). Deletions cut 3 bases from V and 6 bases from J, with 15 bases between. Germline V gene data show CDR1 as MNHEY and CDR2 as SVGAGI. This CDR3 has 14 amino acids. CDR3 sequence (DNA): TGTGCCAGCAGTTATGGGGCCGAGGCCTCCGAGCAGTACTTC. Amino acid sequence: CASSYGAEASEQYF.

The genes are TRBV11-2 and TRBJ2-5, with 9 bases identical to TRBD1. With 4 bases clipped from V and 8 bases from J, the junction kept 5 bases outside the gene matches. The CDR3 covers 13 residues. Germline V gives CDR1 SGHAT, CDR2 FQNNGV. The CDR3 here is CASSYRDRETQYF. CDR3 sequence (DNA): TGTGCCAGCAGCTACAGGGACAGGGAAACCCAGTACTTC.

At least ten counts were recorded for this clonotype. The chain uses TRBV20-1 and TRBJ2-7; 10 bases line up with TRBD2. The CDR3 has 14 residues. The V gene end was trimmed by 5 bases and the J gene end by 7 bases; junction bases not matched to a gene: 11. In germline, CDR1 is DFQATT, CDR2 SNEGSKA (reference sequence). Written as DNA, the CDR3 is TGCAGTGCTTTAGCGGGGGGCCCAGGGGAGGAGCAGTACGTC. It codes for CSALAGGPGEEQYV.

This clonotype was seen ten or more times. The chain has TRBV6-2 or TRBV6-3 and TRBJ2-2; possibly TRBD1 or TRBD2 for D (6 bases each). CDR1 MNHEY and CDR2 SVGEGT come from the germline V gene. Trimming stripped 0 bases from V and 3 bases from J, with 11 bases between. CDR3 size: 16 residues. The CDR3 region is CASSYSGGLDTGELFF. The CDR3 DNA reads TGTGCCAGCAGTTACTCTGGGGGGCTGGACACCGGGGAGCTGTTTTTT.

This clonotype was seen ten or more times. The V gene is TRBV7-9, the J gene TRBJ2-1; D perhaps matches TRBD2 (7 bases). CDR3 length: 17 amino acids. Germline V gene data show CDR1 as SEHNR and CDR2 as FQNEAQ (reference sequence). The V end lost 1 base, the J end lost 3 bases, and 16 bases lay between the germline ends. CDR3 protein: CASSLVGRGTNYNEQFF. As DNA, the CDR3 is TGTGCCAGCAGCTTAGTTGGTAGGGGGACTAACTACAATGAGCAGTTCTTC.

This clonotype was seen ten or more times. The chain combines TRBV5-6 with TRBJ2-3, with D unclear. This CDR3 region has 12 residues. Looked up from germline, CDR1 is SGHDT and CDR2 is YYEEEE. V was pared by 2 bases and J by 5 bases, with 6 bases between. CDR3 amino acids: CASSFPQDTQYF. Written as DNA, the CDR3 is TGTGCCAGCAGCTTCCCACAAGATACGCAGTATTTT.

This clonotype was counted many times. The chain is built from TRBV6-1 and TRBJ2-1, with 13 nucleotides matching TRBD2. The V gene end was trimmed by 6 bases and the J gene end by 5 bases; junction bases not matched to a gene: 4. Germline CDR1 is MNHNS and CDR2 is SASEGT. The CDR3 consists of 15 residues. The chain's CDR3 is CASSPGLAGHNEQFF. CDR3 nucleotide sequence: TGTGCCAGCAGCCCGGGACTAGCGGGGCACAATGAGCAGTTCTTC.